This is a list of T cell receptor beta chains from one sample in a study of shared T cell receptors in the human thymus. Data came from immunoSEQ multiplex PCR; TCRdb stores just in-frame clones and leaves some out. This sample has hundreds of thousands of clones, with over 75% found just once. These sequences were also reported in another study, on human thymus T cells.

Sequencing used thymocytes. The origin of the receptors is a boy under two years old with a congenital heart defect. Each CDR3 is given without its conserved first and last residue.

TRBV4-3 ASSHLTGGPQETQY
TRBV7-2 ASSLVTSEGSYEQY
TRBV7-9 ASSLGLAGGISYEQY
TRBV2 ASSAAGGPVYEQF
TRBV13 ASSPRSGRSHTGELF
TRBV19 ASSARDRGNQPQH
TRBV28 ASSPQSPKVAYNEQF
TRBV9 ASSVGAGDYEQY
TRBV21-1 ASSIQGPGNTIY
TRBV6-1 ASTDLTGLTGELF
TRBV7-2 ASSLGQGTEAF
TRBV9 ASSPDRDRGLEQY
TRBV19 ASRWGPPGRANYGYT
TRBV30 AWSPDGTSWYDSSYNEQF
TRBV11-3 ASSPGLAGGPTGELF
TRBV27 ASWTGYNEQF
TRBV2 ASSEGPGQSSYEQY
TRBV29-1 SVEEGVGQPQH
TRBV28 ASSLPGERDRVSYEQY
TRBV4-3 ASSQDRLVVGNTIY
TRBV27 ASSLSGLAGGPGEQY
TRBV6-5 ASSRTGRNQPQH
TRBV28 ASSFTDNGTNQPQH
TRBV18 ASSPPWDKGNTEAF
TRBV27 ASSSRDRGNQPQH
TRBV5-4 ASRSGTTGELF
TRBV19 ASSNAHGTGVNRDEQY
TRBV4-3 ASSQDNSNQPQH
TRBV29-1 SVENHQIILRDRVDNEQF
TRBV5-1 ASRKRDRGIPKETQY
TRBV4-3 ASSQGGETASTDTQY
TRBV27 ASSFYLKGAGEQY
TRBV18 ASSPWRASTDTQY
TRBV28 ASSLGDPGTDTQY
TRBV13 ASSLGPQETQY
TRBV28 ASSLIPLLPRDRGGFYGYT
TRBV28 ATHRTWSQNIQY
TRBV10-3 AISANCGRDYEQY
TRBV30 AWIRWDRGKETQY
TRBV25-1 ASSTRNEQF
TRBV28 ASSSTTGDAIY
TRBV5-6 ASSYTTGGKSSSNSPLH
TRBV11-2 ASSLLDSTDTQY
TRBV5-4 ASSLPIANEQF
TRBV7-9 ASSSFRDREYGYT
TRBV19 ASSQGGSNYGYT